The 16 T cell receptor beta chains listed next were all sequenced from one sample in a study of T cell changes during pregnancy in multiple sclerosis. Profiled with immunoSEQ multiplex PCR; TCRdb holds only in-frame clones, not every one. The sample carries approximately 36,000 clones, around 93% recorded once. Here the sequenced sample was CD4+ T cells from peripheral blood mononuclear cells, taken in the first trimester of pregnancy. The receptors were sampled from a female donor with multiple sclerosis, enrolled in a pregnancy study.

The chain couples TRBV6-6 to TRBJ1-5; D is perhaps TRBD1 (6 bases). The CDR3 contains 15 residues. CDR1 is MNHNY, CDR2 SVGAGI, per germline (reference sequence). Trimming took off 7 bases at V and 3 bases at J, with 16 bases between the two ends. The CDR3 nucleotides read TGTGCCAGCAACGCAAGGCACAGGGACAATCAGCCCCAGCATTTT. Amino acids: CASNARHRDNQPQHF.

The chain has TRBV2 and TRBJ2-7; 13 positions match TRBD2. The CDR3 extends over 14 amino acids. The germline V gene has CDR1 SNHLY and CDR2 FYNNEI. Trimming took 5 bases from V and 5 from J; bases not matched to a gene: 3. For the CDR3, the DNA is TGTGCCAGCAGTCCCACTAGCGGGAGGGACGAGCAGTACTTC. Translation gives CASSPTSGRDEQYF.

The V call is TRBV7-3, the J call TRBJ2-6, with 10 bases that match TRBD2. Germline CDR1 is SGHTA and CDR2 is FQGTGA. This CDR3 is 18 amino acids long. V lost 2 bases to trimming and J lost 4 bases; unmatched junction nucleotides: 8. In nucleotides, the CDR3 is TGTGCCAGCAGCTTACGGACTAGCGGTTCAGAAGGGGCCAACGTCCTGACTTTC. Translation: CASSLRTSGSEGANVLTF.

The V and J genes are TRBV11-2 and TRBJ2-5; 11 bases match TRBD2. The CDR3 runs to 16 residues. CDR1 is SGHAT, CDR2 FQNNGV, per germline. With V trimmed by 0 bases and J by 5 bases, 5 bases remained unmatched. The CDR3: CASSLDTSGGWETQYF. The CDR3 region has the DNA TGTGCCAGCAGCTTAGATACTAGCGGGGGCTGGGAGACCCAGTACTTC.

The chain carries TRBV27 and TRBJ2-3; 8 bases are shared with TRBD2. The CDR3 length is 14 residues. Germline values: CDR1 MNHEY, CDR2 SMNVEV (reference sequence). The junction had 6 bases not matched to a gene; V was cut back by 6 bases and J by 4 bases. CDR3 residues: CASRPSGLPDTQYF. In nucleotides, the CDR3 is TGTGCCAGCAGACCTAGCGGGCTACCAGATACGCAGTATTTT.

The chain uses TRBV5-1 and TRBJ2-5, with TRBD1 identical over 9 bases. The CDR3 is made up of 15 amino acids. The V and J ends lost 4 bases and 1 base, in that order; junction bases with no gene match: 5. Germline values: CDR1 SGHRS, CDR2 YFSETQ. The CDR3 spells CASSRTGASQETQYF. The CDR3 nucleotides are TGCGCCAGCAGCAGGACAGGGGCCTCCCAAGAGACCCAGTACTTC.

The V and J genes are TRBV2 and TRBJ2-3; 8 bases are a match to TRBD2. Germline V gene data show CDR1 as SNHLY and CDR2 as FYNNEI. The CDR3 consists of 13 residues. V lost 6 bases to trimming and J lost 7 bases; unmatched junction nucleotides: 6. The chain's CDR3 is CASSGTSGHTQYF. CDR3 sequence (DNA): TGTGCCAGCAGCGGAACTAGCGGCCATACGCAGTATTTT.

CDR3 loop: CASSAVTGLAELDTQYF. CDR3 in DNA: TGCGCCAGCAGCGCCGTTACGGGACTAGCGGAGTTAGATACGCAGTATTTT. The chain has TRBV5-1 and TRBJ2-3; 11 nucleotides agree with TRBD2. Germline assignment: CDR1 SGHRS and CDR2 YFSETQ. The junction had 12 bases not matched to a gene; V was cut back by 4 bases and J by 5 bases. CDR3 length equals 17 residues.

The chain employs TRBV18 and TRBJ1-1, with 9 bases fitting TRBD1. The CDR3 spans 14 residues. The V gene end was trimmed by 5 bases and the J gene end by 1 base; junction bases not matched to a gene: 2. Germline CDR1 and CDR2: KGHSH and LQKENI. CDR3 nucleotides: TGTGCCAGCTCAGTGGGACAGGGGAACACTGAAGCTTTCTTT. Protein product: CASSVGQGNTEAFF.

The chain employs TRBV25-1 and TRBJ2-3; a weak D match, TRBD1 (5 bases). V was pared by 5 bases and J by 7 bases, with 10 bases between. The germline V gene has CDR1 MGHDK and CDR2 SYGVNS. This CDR3 region has 12 residues. Written as DNA, the CDR3 is TGTGCCAGCAGTAGCCAGGGAAATACGCAGTATTTT. Protein product: CASSSQGNTQYF.

CDR3 DNA: TGTGCCAGTAGTAGGGATCAGGGTACAATCGGCAATCAGCCCCAGCATTTT. As protein: CASSRDQGTIGNQPQHF. This chain uses TRBV19 with TRBJ1-5, with D tentatively TRBD1 (5 bases). This CDR3 region has 17 residues. V lost 4 bases and J lost 2, with 18 bases in between. CDR1 and CDR2 (germline): LNHDA, SQIVND (reference sequence).

The chain combines TRBV7-9 with TRBJ1-4; TRBD1 matches at 12 bases. Looked up from germline, CDR1 is SEHNR and CDR2 is FQNEAQ (reference sequence). This CDR3 is built from 16 residues. Germline trimming cut 5 bases from V and 3 bases from J; bases unmatched to any gene: 4. CDR3 region: CASSPGTGGPNEKLFF. CDR3 DNA sequence: TGTGCCAGCAGCCCCGGGACAGGGGGCCCTAATGAAAAACTGTTTTTT.

The genes are TRBV27 and TRBJ1-2; D gene uncertain. The CDR3 totals 14 residues. Trimming took 3 bases from V and 7 from J, leaving 15 bases between them. Germline V gives CDR1 MNHEY, CDR2 SMNVEV (reference sequence). CDR3 in amino acids: CASSLSRTLIGYTF. CDR3 in DNA: TGTGCCAGCAGTTTGTCAAGGACTCTGATTGGCTACACCTTC.

This chain links TRBV11-2 with TRBJ2-1; a possible D gene is TRBD2 (5 bases). The germline V gene encodes CDR1 SGHAT and CDR2 FQNNGV. Trimming removed 4 bases from V and 16 bases from J, with 14 bases in between. The CDR3 contains 11 residues. The CDR3 DNA reads as TGTGCCAGCAGCTCAACACCGCGGGCCTTCTTC. It yields the protein CASSSTPRAFF.

The rearrangement joins TRBV6-1 to TRBJ1-1, with a weak D call TRBD1 (5 bases). The germline V gene has CDR1 MNHNS and CDR2 SASEGT. Trimming took off 6 bases at V and 0 bases at J, with 11 bases between the two ends. This CDR3 region has 14 residues. Here the CDR3 DNA reads TGTGCCAGCAGAAAACAGGTGATGAACACTGAAGCTTTCTTT. Encoded protein: CASRKQVMNTEAFF.

The chain recombines TRBV5-1 with TRBJ1-4; D not certain. V was cut by 0 bases and J by 0 bases, with 6 bases left in between. The CDR3 is 15 amino acids. CDR1 and CDR2 (germline): SGHRS, YFSETQ. The CDR3 reads CASSLVTTTNEKLFF. The CDR3 region has the DNA TGCGCCAGCAGCTTGGTTACAACAACTAATGAAAAACTGTTTTTT.